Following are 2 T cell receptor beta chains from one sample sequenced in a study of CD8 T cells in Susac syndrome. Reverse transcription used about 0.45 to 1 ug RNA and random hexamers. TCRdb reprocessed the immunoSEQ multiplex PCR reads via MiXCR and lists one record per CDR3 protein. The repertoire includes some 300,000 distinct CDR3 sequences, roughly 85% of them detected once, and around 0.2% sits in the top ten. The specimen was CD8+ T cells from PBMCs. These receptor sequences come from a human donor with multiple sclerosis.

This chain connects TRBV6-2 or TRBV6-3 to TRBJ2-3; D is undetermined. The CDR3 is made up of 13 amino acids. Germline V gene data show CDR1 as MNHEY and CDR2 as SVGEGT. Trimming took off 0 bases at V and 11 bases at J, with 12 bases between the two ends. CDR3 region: CASSYSDLGGQYF. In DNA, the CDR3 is TGTGCCAGCAGTTACTCGGATCTAGGCGGGCAGTATTTT.

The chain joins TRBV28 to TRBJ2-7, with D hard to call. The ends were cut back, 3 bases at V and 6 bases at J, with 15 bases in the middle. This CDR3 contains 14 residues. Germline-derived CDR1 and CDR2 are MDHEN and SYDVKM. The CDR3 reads CASSFNVPVGEQYF. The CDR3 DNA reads TGTGCCAGCAGTTTCAATGTGCCGGTCGGCGAGCAGTACTTC.